These 19 T cell receptor beta chains share one sample of origin, sequenced in a study of cytomegalovirus exposure and HLA in healthy donors. PCR primers comprised 60 Vbeta and 13 Jbeta primers. The method was immunoSEQ multiplex PCR; TCRdb's version includes in-frame clones alone and lacks a portion of them. This sample's clone table lists under 200,000 clones. Sequencing was carried out using PBMCs. The receptors were gathered from a man aged 25-45 years in good health and CMV-seronegative.

The chain has TRBV7-9 and TRBJ2-1; 11 positions agree with TRBD2. The V gene's germline CDR1 is SEHNR and CDR2 FQNEAQ (reference sequence). Trimming removed 5 bases from V and 8 bases from J; junction bases left unmatched: 5. The CDR3 consists of 14 residues. This chain's CDR3 is CASSVTSGSYEQFF. For the CDR3, the DNA is TGTGCCAGCAGCGTTACTAGCGGGAGTTATGAGCAGTTCTTC.

V is TRBV10-2 and J is TRBJ1-1; D perhaps matches TRBD1 (6 bases). V was clipped by 1 base and J by 0 bases, with 12 bases between them. Germline CDR1 reads WSHSY; CDR2 reads SAAADI. This CDR3 comprises 16 residues. The CDR3 DNA sequence: TGCGCCAGCAGTGAGTGGCTCTCAGGGGTGAACACTGAAGCTTTCTTT. This gives the protein CASSEWLSGVNTEAFF.

J is TRBJ1-4 and V is TRBV6-6, with TRBD1 matching over 10 bases. This CDR3 has 15 amino acids. Germline trimming cut 0 bases from V and 5 bases from J; bases unmatched to any gene: 0. Germline values: CDR1 MNHNY, CDR2 SVGAGI (reference sequence). The CDR3 reads CASSYSGQGNEKLFF. The CDR3 DNA is TGTGCCAGCAGTTACTCGGGACAGGGGAATGAAAAACTGTTTTTT.

The V gene is TRBV28, the J gene TRBJ2-3; 10 nucleotides align to TRBD2. This CDR3 is built from 14 residues. Germline lookup yields CDR1 MDHEN and CDR2 SYDVKM. Germline trimming cut 9 bases from V and 5 bases from J; bases unmatched to any gene: 8. This CDR3 reads CASGLLAGEDTQYF. CDR3 in DNA: TGTGCCAGTGGACTTCTAGCGGGAGAAGATACGCAGTATTTT.

This rearrangement joins TRBV6-4 to TRBJ2-1, with a possible D match to TRBD2 (6 bases). The CDR3 spans 13 residues. CDR1 MRHNA and CDR2 SNTAGT come from the germline V gene. V was shortened by 3 bases and J by 8 bases, with 11 bases between the two germline ends. The CDR3 sequence is CASSELASHEQFF. The CDR3 bases are TGTGCCAGCAGTGAGCTAGCGAGCCATGAGCAGTTCTTC.

The gene calls are TRBV9 and TRBJ1-1; weak D call: TRBD1 (6 bases). This CDR3 comprises 13 residues. In germline, CDR1 is SGDLS, CDR2 YYNGEE. Trimming left V 3 bases short and J 0 bases short, with 6 bases between. CDR3 sequence reads: CASSGDMNTEAFF. DNA for the CDR3: TGTGCCAGCAGCGGGGACATGAACACTGAAGCTTTCTTT.

The genes are TRBV6-6 and TRBJ1-6; 8 bases are shared with TRBD1. V lost 6 bases to trimming and J lost 9 bases; unmatched junction nucleotides: 7. The germline gives CDR1 MNHNY, CDR2 SVGAGI (reference sequence). There are 14 residues in the CDR3. The CDR3 spells CASRDRVLASPLHF. For the CDR3, the DNA is TGTGCCAGCAGGGACAGGGTTTTAGCTTCACCCCTCCACTTT.

This chain uses TRBV5-6 with TRBJ2-1; 7 bases map to TRBD1. Trimming removed 4 bases from V and 1 base from J; junction bases left unmatched: 2. The germline gives CDR1 SGHDT, CDR2 YYEEEE. The length of the CDR3 is 14 residues. The CDR3 nucleotides read TGTGCCAGCAGCAGGGACAGTTCCTACAATGAGCAGTTCTTC. Its translation is CASSRDSSYNEQFF.

For this clone: The junction and the germline gene differ at one end; a read error may be behind it. The chain employs TRBV30 and TRBJ2-5, with D tentatively TRBD1 (5 bases). The J call may be faulty, since TRBJ2-7 better matches the DNA end. In germline, CDR1 is GTSNPN, CDR2 SVGIG (reference sequence). This CDR3 is built from 14 residues. CDR3 in amino acids: CAWSVPGLSSEQYF. The DNA of the CDR3 is TGTGCCTGGAGTGTACCAGGGCTCTCCTCCGAGCAGTACTTC.

The CDR3 sequence is CASIPAGSYGYTF. The CDR3 DNA sequence: TGTGCCAGCATCCCCGCAGGGTCCTATGGCTACACCTTC. This rearrangement joins TRBV5-5 to TRBJ1-2; tentatively, D is TRBD1 (5 bases). The CDR3 totals 13 residues. Looked up from germline, CDR1 is SGHKS and CDR2 is YYEKEE (reference sequence). Trimming shortened V by 6 bases and J by 4 bases, and 13 bases separated the two germline ends.

The rearrangement links TRBV7-2 to TRBJ1-1; D might be TRBD1 (6 bases). CDR1 SGHTA and CDR2 FQGNSA come from the germline V gene. Deletions cut 6 bases from V and 1 base from J, with 12 bases between. The CDR3 consists of 14 residues. This CDR3 reads CASSTEGGNTEAFF. CDR3 bases: TGTGCCAGCAGTACCGAAGGGGGGAACACTGAAGCTTTCTTT.

This chain joins TRBV27 and TRBJ2-7, with 8 bases lining up with TRBD2. Germline V lookup: CDR1 MNHEY, CDR2 SMNVEV (reference sequence). The CDR3 covers 16 residues. Losses at the gene ends were 5 bases for V and 3 bases for J; bases not matched to a gene: 12. CDR3 in amino acids: CASSPLTSARSYEQYF. As DNA, the CDR3 is TGTGCCAGCAGTCCCCTGACTAGCGCGAGAAGCTACGAGCAGTACTTC.

The chain uses TRBV5-6 and TRBJ2-5; D possibly corresponds to TRBD2 (6 bases). There are 16 residues in the CDR3. Germline V gene sequence: CDR1 SGHDT, CDR2 YYEEEE. The germline V and J ends were trimmed by 5 bases and 4 bases, with 21 bases remaining between them. The chain's CDR3 is CASSSGQGWGGETQYF. Here the CDR3 DNA reads TGTGCCAGCAGTTCTGGACAAGGATGGGGAGGAGAGACCCAGTACTTC.

The V gene is TRBV5-1, the J gene TRBJ2-3, with 9 bases that match TRBD1. J gave up 1 base and V 3 bases, and 3 bases lay outside the gene matches. In germline, CDR1 is SGHRS, CDR2 YFSETQ. This CDR3 has 15 amino acids. DNA of the CDR3: TGCGCCAGCAGCTCGCGGACAGGGGGCACAGATACGCAGTATTTT. Protein sequence: CASSSRTGGTDTQYF.

The chain has TRBV27 and TRBJ2-7; 7 bases fit TRBD2. Germline trimming cut 6 bases from V and 3 bases from J; bases unmatched to any gene: 17. Germline CDR1 reads MNHEY; CDR2 reads SMNVEV (reference sequence). The length of the CDR3 is 17 residues. The CDR3 sequence is CASSSSGTGAGYYEQYF. For the CDR3, the DNA is TGTGCCAGCAGCTCATCGGGTACGGGAGCGGGATACTACGAGCAGTACTTC.

This rearrangement joins TRBV6-6 to TRBJ2-7, with D maybe TRBD1 (6 bases). In germline, CDR1 is MNHNY, CDR2 SVGAGI (reference sequence). CDR3 length: 14 residues. V gave up 6 bases and J gave up 4 bases, with 16 bases separating them. This chain's CDR3 is CASREQGGQYEQYF. The CDR3 DNA reads TGTGCCAGCAGGGAGCAAGGGGGTCAATACGAGCAGTACTTC.

The rearrangement joins TRBV11-2 to TRBJ2-1; 10 bases fit TRBD2. This CDR3 spans 17 amino acids. The V segment lost 5 bases and the J segment 9 bases; nucleotides outside the gene matches: 16. Germline-derived CDR1 and CDR2 are SGHAT and FQNNGV. The CDR3 protein is CASSPRRGLADFGEQFF. Written as DNA, the CDR3 is TGTGCCAGCAGCCCCCGACGTGGACTAGCGGACTTCGGTGAGCAGTTCTTC.

The V and J genes are TRBV29-1 and TRBJ2-7, with D maybe TRBD1 (6 bases). CDR3 length: 11 amino acids. V shed 7 bases and J shed 4 bases, with 11 bases lying between them. Looked up from germline, CDR1 is SQVTM and CDR2 is ANQGSEA. The CDR3 spells CSGGQTYEQYF. The DNA for the CDR3 is TGCAGCGGAGGACAGACATACGAGCAGTACTTC.

The chain links TRBV5-1 to TRBJ1-1, with D unclear. Germline V CDR1 and CDR2: SGHRS, YFSETQ. CDR3 length equals 15 residues. V lost 0 bases, J lost 6 bases, and 15 bases lay in between. CDR3: CASSLDPGINAEAFF. The CDR3 DNA follows: TGCGCCAGCAGCTTGGATCCGGGGATAAATGCTGAAGCTTTCTTT.